Each of the 15 T cell receptor beta chains below was sequenced from the same sample in a study of tumor-infiltrating lymphocytes in primary liver carcinoma. The roughly 17-31 mg bulk tissue piece was not sorted before simultaneous RNA and DNA extraction. With a constant-region primer, TCR beta cDNA was made from around 520 ng of total RNA. Slightly modified ARM-PCR with three nested multiplex PCR rounds yielded TCR beta libraries. TRBV1-TRBV30 forward primers and a C-beta reverse primer were used in the first two PCR rounds, which each ran for 9 to 10 cycles. In TCRdb, the multiplex PCR reads were re-called with MiXCR into one record per CDR3 protein. The table records about 130,000 distinct CDR3 sequences, under 65% of them present only once. The sample taken for sequencing was liver tumor tissue from sampling region 3. Subset in this sample: tumor region T3, left-lateral pole. These receptors came from an older woman with primary liver carcinoma and hepatitis B virus infection.

Comment on this clonotype: In this CDR3 the conserved last residue, phenylalanine or tryptophan, is missing, so a read error is likely. The limits of the CDR3 on the DNA are not certain, so only TCRdb's listed CDR3 is given. J is TRBJ2-1 and V is TRBV5-8; TRBD1, the D gene given by the table, was not confirmed from the DNA. Germline loops: CDR1 SGHTS, CDR2 YDEGEE. The CDR3 has 15 residues if both end residues are counted. The CDR3 spells CASSLVWGLGYEQLI.

This clonotype was detected ten times or more. This chain links TRBV11-2 with TRBJ2-5; 9 bases are a match to TRBD2. This CDR3 comprises 17 residues. The V segment lost 5 bases and the J segment 5 bases; nucleotides outside the gene matches: 15. Germline loops: CDR1 SGHAT, CDR2 FQNNGV. The CDR3 reads CASSASSTSGSRETQYF. CDR3 nucleotides: TGTGCCAGCAGCGCCTCGTCGACTAGCGGAAGTAGGGAGACCCAGTACTTC.

As to this clonotype: A read error is possible here, since a much larger clone lies one base away. V usage is TRBV5-5 and J usage is TRBJ2-1; 13 bases line up with TRBD2. With 8 bases clipped from V and 7 bases from J, the junction kept 6 bases outside the gene matches. CDR3 length equals 14 residues. Germline CDR1 SGHKS, CDR2 YYEKEE (reference sequence). Here the CDR3 reads CARSMTSGRNEQFF. DNA for the CDR3: TGTGCCAGGAGCATGACTAGCGGGAGGAATGAGCAGTTCTTC.

This clonotype was observed a few times. A junction boundary mismatches the germline segment, possibly from a read error. V gene TRBV5-1 combines with J gene TRBJ2-1; D is unresolved. The CDR3 is made up of 11 amino acids. Germline CDR1 and CDR2: SGHRS and YFSETQ. The CDR3 coding sequence is TGCGCCGGCAGCTTGGTCAATGAGCAGTTCTTC. The encoded protein is CAGSLVNEQFF.

This clonotype was seen a single time. A clone one base away is much larger, so this may be a read error. The gene calls are TRBV6-5 and TRBJ1-1; a possible D gene is TRBD1 (5 bases). The germline V gene encodes CDR1 MNHEY and CDR2 SVGAGI. The CDR3 extends over 13 amino acids. The DNA for the CDR3 is TGTGTCAGCAGTTACGGGGGGGGGTCAAGGGCTTTCTTT. Protein sequence: CVSSYGGGSRAFF.

CDR3 in DNA: TGTGCCAGCAGACAGACAGCACTCTACGAGCAGTACTTC. Its translation: CASRQTALYEQYF. The chain carries TRBV2 and TRBJ2-7; a weak D match, TRBD1 (5 bases). V lost 6 bases, J lost 3 bases, and 12 bases lay in between. The CDR3 length is 13 residues. Germline CDR1 reads SNHLY; CDR2 reads FYNNEI.

On this clonotype: A single base separates this from a much larger clone, so it may be a read error. V and J are TRBV14 and TRBJ2-2, with D possibly being TRBD1 (6 bases). This CDR3 spans 14 amino acids. Germline V gives CDR1 SGHDN, CDR2 FVKESK. CDR3 nucleotides: TGTGTCAGCAGCCGGACAGTGAACACCGGGGAGCTGTTTTTT. Its translation: CVSSRTVNTGELFF.

In regard to this clonotype: At one end, the junction sequence differs from germline, possibly due to a read error. The rearrangement uses TRBV7-9 and TRBJ2-7; D is tentatively TRBD1 or TRBD2 (5 bases each). The CDR3 length is 14 residues. Germline values: CDR1 SEHNR, CDR2 FQNEAQ (reference sequence). As DNA, the CDR3 is TGTACCAGGAGCTCTACCGGGGCAGGTTACGAGCAGTACTTC. Amino acids: CTRSSTGAGYEQYF.

Comment on this clonotype: Relative to the germline gene, one junction end is altered; a read error may explain this. The DNA of the CDR3 is TGTGCCAGCGGATCGCAGGGACTCCTACGCACAGATACGCATTGTTTT. Translating it yields CASGSQGLLRTDTHCF. The chain employs TRBV11-2 and TRBJ2-3; TRBD2 might be the D (6 bases). Germline V lookup: CDR1 SGHAT, CDR2 FQNNGV. The CDR3 loop spans 16 amino acids.

Worth noting for this clonotype: A much larger clone lies one base from this, so it may be a read error. No conserved phenylalanine or tryptophan ends this CDR3, so it is likely a read error. The rearrangement joins TRBV6-6 to TRBJ2-7, with 7 bases aligning to TRBD2. Germline CDR1 is MNHNY and CDR2 is SVGAGI (reference sequence). V lost 2 bases, J lost 4 bases, and 8 bases stayed unmatched. The CDR3 covers 15 residues. CDR3 DNA sequence: TGTGCCAGCAGTTACCCCTCTGCGGGAGTATACGAGCAGTACTAC. Translated, it gives CASSYPSAGVYEQYY.

As regards this clonotype: The CDR3 ends on some other residue instead of the conserved phenylalanine or tryptophan, so this is likely a read error. The limits of the CDR3 on the DNA are not certain, so only TCRdb's listed CDR3 is given. The V gene is TRBV11-2, the J gene TRBJ1-1. The germline CDR1 and CDR2 sequences are SGHAT and FQNNGV. The CDR3 has 15 amino acids, counting both end residues. CDR3 loop: CASSLDRLPNTETFY.

The chain couples TRBV29-1 to TRBJ2-1; D gene unclear. With 2 bases removed from V and 9 bases from J, the gap between germline ends came to 11 bases. There are 12 residues in the CDR3. Germline CDR1 is SQVTM and CDR2 is ANQGSEA. The CDR3 sequence is CSVELTGSEQFF. DNA for the CDR3: TGCAGCGTTGAACTTACGGGCAGTGAGCAGTTCTTC.

In its sample, this clonotype was seen many times. The CDR3 here is CASSLGGIGSYEQYF. The CDR3 DNA follows: TGCGCCAGCAGCTTGGGGGGGATCGGTTCCTACGAGCAGTACTTC. The chain is built from TRBV5-1 and TRBJ2-7, with D perhaps matching TRBD1 or TRBD2 (5 bases each). In germline, CDR1 is SGHRS, CDR2 YFSETQ. CDR3 length equals 15 residues. V dropped 0 bases and J dropped 1 base, with 11 bases sitting between them.

This clonotype has only a few counts. The rearrangement uses TRBV7-9 and TRBJ2-1, with D possibly matching TRBD2 (6 bases). The CDR3 totals 14 residues. The V end was cut by 0 bases, the J end by 8 bases, with 11 bases between. From germline, CDR1 is SEHNR and CDR2 FQNEAQ (reference sequence). DNA for the CDR3: TGTGCCAGCAGCTTAGCGGGAGGTTCCCATGAGCAGTTCTTC. Protein product: CASSLAGGSHEQFF.

This chain joins TRBV29-1 and TRBJ2-5, with D unresolved. Germline loops: CDR1 SQVTM, CDR2 ANQGSEA. CDR3 size: 13 residues. V gave up 8 bases and J gave up 7 bases, with 20 bases separating them. This chain's CDR3 is CSIFRLGLGTQYF. Here the CDR3 DNA reads TGCAGCATCTTCAGATTGGGCTTGGGGACCCAGTACTTC.